Described below is a single TCR beta chain sequence and its context. Its antigen is not identified. Produced via immunoSEQ multiplex PCR; TCRdb's table is partial and in-frame only. This table has 77,000 or so clones, 90% to 95% appearing once. The data stem from a study of OX40 agonist ivuxolimab in advanced cancers. Study-wide results and limits: CD8+ T cells showed, on average, more clonal expansion than CD4+ cells. Dosing at 0.1 to 3.0 mg/kg was accompanied by clonal expansion of CD4+ and CD8+ blood T cells by week 6.

The clonotype comes from an adult with an advanced solid tumor such as melanoma, head and neck, liver or kidney cancer. The sample in question was CD4+ or CD8+ T cells sorted from blood, obtained in a trial of the OX40 agonist ivuxolimab.

The CDR3 coding sequence is TGTGCCAGCAGCTTGGGTAGGACGGCCACCGGGGAGCTGTTTTTT. Protein product: CASSLGRTATGELFF. The chain recombines TRBV5-5 with TRBJ2-2; no clear D. This CDR3 contains 15 residues. Trimming removed 0 bases from V and 4 bases from J, with 10 bases in between. The germline V gene has CDR1 SGHKS and CDR2 YYEKEE (reference sequence).